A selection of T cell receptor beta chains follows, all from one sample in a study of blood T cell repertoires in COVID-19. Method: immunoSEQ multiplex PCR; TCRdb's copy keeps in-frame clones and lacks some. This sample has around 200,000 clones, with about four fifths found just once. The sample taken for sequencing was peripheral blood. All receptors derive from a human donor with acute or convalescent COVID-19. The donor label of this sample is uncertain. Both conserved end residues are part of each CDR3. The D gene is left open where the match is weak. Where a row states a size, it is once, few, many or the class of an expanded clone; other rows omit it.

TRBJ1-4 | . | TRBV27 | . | CASSPRRELYEKLFF | TGTGCCAGCAGTCCGCGGAGAGAACTCTATGAAAAACTGTTTTTT
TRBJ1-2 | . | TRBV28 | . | CASSWGLHNYGYTF | TGTGCCAGCAGTTGGGGACTCCATAACTATGGCTACACCTTC
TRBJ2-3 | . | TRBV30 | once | CAWVEGGTDTQYF | TGTGCCTGGGTCGAAGGGGGCACAGATACGCAGTATTTT
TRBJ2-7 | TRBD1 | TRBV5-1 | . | CASSLFPGQGGDEQYF | TGCGCCAGCAGCCTGTTTCCGGGACAGGGAGGGGACGAGCAGTACTTC
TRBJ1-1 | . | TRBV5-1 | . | CASSLRQGQNTEAFF | TGCGCCAGCAGCTTACGGCAGGGGCAGAACACTGAAGCTTTCTTT
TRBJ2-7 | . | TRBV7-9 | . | CASSLAGRVLGEQYF | TGTGCCAGCAGCTTAGCAGGCCGGGTCCTGGGCGAGCAGTACTTC
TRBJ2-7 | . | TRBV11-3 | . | CASSLQGSYEQYF | TGTGCCAGCAGCTTACAGGGGAGCTACGAGCAGTACTTC
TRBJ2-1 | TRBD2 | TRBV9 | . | CASSVGMLAGDNEQFF | TGTGCCAGCAGCGTAGGAATGCTAGCGGGAGACAATGAGCAGTTCTTC
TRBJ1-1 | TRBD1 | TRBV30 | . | CAWSVRPGGNTEAFF | TGTGCCTGGAGTGTACGACCAGGGGGGAACACTGAAGCTTTCTTT
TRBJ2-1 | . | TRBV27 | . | CASLAGHEFF | TGTGCCAGCCTGGCAGGTCACGAGTTCTTC
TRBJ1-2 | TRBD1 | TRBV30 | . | CAWSTPGTGGASNYGYTF | TGTGCCTGGAGTACCCCCGGGACAGGGGGCGCCTCTAACTATGGCTACACCTTC
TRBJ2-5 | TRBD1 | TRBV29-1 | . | CSVTGGFEETQYF | TGCAGCGTAACAGGGGGCTTTGAAGAGACCCAGTACTTC
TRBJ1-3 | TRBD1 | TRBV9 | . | CASSVDRGQGNTIYF | TGTGCCAGCAGCGTAGACAGGGGGCAAGGAAACACCATATATTTT
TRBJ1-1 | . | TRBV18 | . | CASSPIGGVETEAFF | TGTGCCAGCTCACCAATAGGGGGGGTTGAAACTGAAGCTTTCTTT
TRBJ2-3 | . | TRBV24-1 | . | CATSDPRPDTQYF | TGTGCCACCAGTGACCCTCGTCCAGATACGCAGTATTTT
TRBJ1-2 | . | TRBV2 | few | CASSGGRLRGYTF | TGTGCCAGCAGTGGGGGCAGGCTACGGGGCTACACCTTC
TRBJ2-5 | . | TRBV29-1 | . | CSVDRFQETQYF | TGCAGCGTTGATCGGTTCCAAGAGACCCAGTACTTC
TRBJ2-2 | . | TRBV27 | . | CASSFGLGAKLSTGELFF | TGTGCCAGCAGTTTCGGACTGGGGGCGAAGTTGAGCACCGGGGAGCTGTTTTTT
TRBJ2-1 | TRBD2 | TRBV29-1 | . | CSVASTGGARDEQFF | TGCAGCGTGGCTTCTACCGGGGGGGCGAGGGATGAGCAGTTCTTC
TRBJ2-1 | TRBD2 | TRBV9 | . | CASSPALLAGEFNEQFF | TGTGCCAGCAGCCCAGCCTTACTAGCGGGGGAATTCAATGAGCAGTTCTTC
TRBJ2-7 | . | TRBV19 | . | CASSKGASQGSEQYF | TGTGCCAGTAGTAAAGGTGCTAGCCAAGGGAGCGAGCAGTACTTC
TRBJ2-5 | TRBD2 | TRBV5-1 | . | CASRLAGGTSETQYF | TGCGCCAGCAGACTAGCGGGAGGAACGTCGGAGACCCAGTACTTC
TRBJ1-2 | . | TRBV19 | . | CASSGQYYGYTF | TGTGCCAGTAGTGGGCAGTACTATGGCTACACCTTC
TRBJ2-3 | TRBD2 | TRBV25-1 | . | CASSASGMNTDTQYF | TGTGCCAGCAGTGCGAGCGGGATGAACACAGATACGCAGTATTTT
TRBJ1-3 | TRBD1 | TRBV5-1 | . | CASSQGDSSGNTIYF | TGCGCCAGCAGCCAGGGGGACAGCTCTGGAAACACCATATATTTT
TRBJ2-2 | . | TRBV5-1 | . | CASSLSPDTSLGGGELFF | TGCGCCAGCAGCTTGTCGCCAGACACCTCACTTGGAGGCGGGGAGCTGTTTTTT
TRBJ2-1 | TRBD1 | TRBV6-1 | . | CASREAGTGVNEQFF | TGTGCCAGCAGGGAAGCCGGGACAGGGGTCAATGAGCAGTTCTTC
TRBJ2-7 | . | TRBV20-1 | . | CSASTRSYEQYF | TGCAGTGCTAGTACTAGATCCTACGAGCAGTACTTC
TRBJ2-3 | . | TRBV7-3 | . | CASSRDTVTDTQYF | TGTGCCAGCAGCCGGGACACAGTAACAGATACGCAGTATTTT
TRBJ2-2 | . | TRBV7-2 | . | CASSLERQAGELFF | TGTGCCAGCAGCTTGGAGAGGCAAGCCGGGGAGCTGTTTTTT
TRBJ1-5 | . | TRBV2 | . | CASSEITVSNQPQHF | TGTGCCAGCAGTGAAATAACAGTTAGCAATCAGCCCCAGCATTTT
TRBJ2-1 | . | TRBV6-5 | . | CASRYGAASYNEQFF | TGTGCCAGCCGATATGGAGCGGCCTCCTACAATGAGCAGTTCTTC
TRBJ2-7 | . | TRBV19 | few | CASSRRQGMGEQYF | TGTGCCAGTAGTCGCCGGCAGGGAATGGGCGAGCAGTACTTC
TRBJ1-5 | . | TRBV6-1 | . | CASSEQAGPGQPQHF | TGTGCCAGCAGTGAACAGGCAGGGCCTGGGCAGCCCCAGCATTTT
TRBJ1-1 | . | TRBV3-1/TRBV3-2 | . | CASSQGGIVGLGTEAFF | TGTGCCAGCAGCCAAGGAGGGATAGTAGGGCTGGGCACTGAAGCTTTCTTT
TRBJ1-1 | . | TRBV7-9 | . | CASSLSEGSTEAFF | TGTGCCAGCAGCTTAAGTGAGGGCTCCACTGAAGCTTTCTTT
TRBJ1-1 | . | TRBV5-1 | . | CASSLEPTAEAFF | TGCGCCAGCAGCTTGGAACCTACGGCTGAAGCTTTCTTT
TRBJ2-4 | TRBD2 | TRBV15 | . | CATSRAGLAIKNIQYF | TGTGCCACCAGCAGAGCCGGACTAGCGATTAAAAACATTCAGTACTTC
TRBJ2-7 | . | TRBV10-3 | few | CAISEFQGQLQTFSYEQYF | TGTGCCATCAGTGAGTTTCAGGGGCAGCTACAAACATTTTCCTACGAGCAGTACTTC
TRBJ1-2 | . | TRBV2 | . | CASSLGIGGLYGYTF | TGTGCCAGCAGCCTCGGCATCGGGGGACTCTATGGCTACACCTTC
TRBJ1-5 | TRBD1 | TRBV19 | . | CASSLGQGLYYASNQPQHF | TGTGCCAGTAGTTTGGGACAGGGGCTCTATTATGCTAGCAATCAGCCCCAGCATTTT
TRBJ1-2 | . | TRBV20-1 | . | CSAKNQYGYTF | TGCAGTGCTAAAAATCAATATGGCTACACCTTC
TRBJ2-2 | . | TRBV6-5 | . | CASGISGMAGELFF | TGTGCCAGCGGGATCTCAGGGATGGCCGGGGAGCTGTTTTTT
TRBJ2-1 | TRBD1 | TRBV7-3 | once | CASSLTRMFDRGAYNEQFF | TGTGCCAGCAGCTTAACTAGGATGTTCGACAGGGGGGCCTACAATGAGCAGTTCTTC
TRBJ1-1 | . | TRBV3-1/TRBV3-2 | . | CASSQVQGEKAFF | TGTGCCAGCAGCCAAGTCCAGGGTGAGAAGGCTTTCTTT
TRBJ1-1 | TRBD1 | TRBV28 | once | CASSQPQGQRTEAFF | TGTGCCAGCAGCCAACCGCAGGGACAGAGAACTGAAGCTTTCTTT
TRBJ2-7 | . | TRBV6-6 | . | CASSSPEGDYEQYF | TGTGCCAGCAGTTCCCCTGAGGGGGACTACGAGCAGTACTTC
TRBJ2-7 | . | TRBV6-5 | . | CASSFLHEQYF | TGTGCCAGCAGCTTTCTCCACGAGCAGTACTTC
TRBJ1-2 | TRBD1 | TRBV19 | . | CASTTPDRPFGYTF | TGTGCCAGTACCACCCCGGACAGGCCTTTCGGCTACACCTTC
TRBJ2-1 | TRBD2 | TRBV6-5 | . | CASSYPGLAGYNEQFF | TGTGCCAGCAGTTACCCGGGACTAGCGGGTTACAATGAGCAGTTCTTC
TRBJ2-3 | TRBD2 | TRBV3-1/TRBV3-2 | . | CASRPTSGVTDTQYF | TGTGCCAGCAGGCCGACTAGCGGGGTCACAGATACGCAGTATTTT
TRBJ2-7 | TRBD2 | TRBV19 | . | CASTGTSGSIYEQYF | TGTGCCAGTACCGGGACTAGCGGGAGTATCTACGAGCAGTACTTC
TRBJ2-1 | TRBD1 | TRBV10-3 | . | CAIRTGGNEQFF | TGTGCCATCCGGACAGGGGGCAATGAGCAGTTCTTC
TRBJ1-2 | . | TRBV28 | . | CASTSGGYGYTF | TGTGCCAGCACGTCAGGAGGCTATGGCTACACCTTC
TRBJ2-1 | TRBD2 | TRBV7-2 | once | CASRLLAGRQGNEQFF | TGTGCCAGCAGGTTACTAGCGGGAAGGCAAGGCAATGAGCAGTTCTTC
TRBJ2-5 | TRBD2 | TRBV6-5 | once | CASSYPGLAGQETQYF | TGTGCCAGCAGTTACCCGGGACTAGCGGGCCAAGAGACCCAGTACTTC
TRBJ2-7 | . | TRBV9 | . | CASSAAGGTGLGEQYF | TGTGCCAGCAGCGCAGCCGGGGGGACAGGCCTTGGTGAGCAGTACTTC
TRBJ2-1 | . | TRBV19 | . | CASSLGATLYNEQFF | TGTGCCAGTAGTTTGGGGGCTACCTTATACAATGAGCAGTTCTTC
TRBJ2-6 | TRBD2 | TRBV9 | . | CASSVVGKREGAGANVLTF | TGTGCCAGCAGCGTAGTAGGGAAGCGGGAGGGAGCTGGGGCCAACGTCCTGACTTTC